Shown below are 18 T cell receptor beta chains from a single sample sequenced in a study of cytomegalovirus exposure and HLA in healthy donors. PCR was performed using 60 Vbeta and 13 Jbeta primers. Some clones are missing from TCRdb's copy, which holds only in-frame ones; the method was immunoSEQ multiplex PCR. The sample has under 150,000 clones; around four fifths are singletons. The sample comprised PBMCs. All receptors derive from a male donor in good health and CMV-seropositive.

The gene calls are TRBV13 and TRBJ1-6; unclear D gene. V gave up 0 bases and J gave up 0 bases, with 12 bases separating them. The CDR3 is 18 amino acids. Germline CDR1 and CDR2: PRHDT and FYEKMQ (reference sequence). CDR3 sequence reads: CASSLGGEGSSYNSPLHF. Here the CDR3 DNA reads TGTGCCAGCAGCTTAGGGGGCGAGGGAAGCTCCTATAATTCACCCCTCCACTTT.

This clone was seen only once. Different DNA sequences within this sample yield the same CDR3. V is TRBV4-3 and J is TRBJ1-2; 7 bases match TRBD1. Germline assignment: CDR1 LGHNA and CDR2 YSLEER. Trimming took 1 base from V and 8 from J; bases not matched to a gene: 1. The CDR3 totals 12 residues. Here the CDR3 reads CASSQAGGGYTF. The CDR3 nucleotides read TGCGCCAGCAGCCAAGCAGGGGGAGGCTACACCTTC.

The CDR3 reads CASRRGGGTYNEQFF. In nucleotides, the CDR3 is TGTGCCAGCAGGAGGGGCGGGGGAACCTACAATGAGCAGTTCTTC. The chain links TRBV2 to TRBJ2-1; 7 bases fit TRBD2. The junction had 7 bases not matched to a gene; V was cut back by 6 bases and J by 2 bases. The CDR3 is 15 residues long. Per germline, CDR1 SNHLY and CDR2 FYNNEI.

The CDR3 DNA follows: TGCAGCGTTGAGCCCGGAGGTGGCTACGAGCAGTACTTC. Translation: CSVEPGGGYEQYF. V is TRBV29-1 and J is TRBJ2-5; D might be TRBD2 (5 bases). Judging by the DNA end, TRBJ2-7 fits better; the J call may be wrong. CDR1 and CDR2 (germline): SQVTM, ANQGSEA. This CDR3 has 13 residues.

J is TRBJ2-5 and V is TRBV30; D gene ambiguous. The germline gives CDR1 GTSNPN, CDR2 SVGIG (reference sequence). The CDR3 is made up of 11 amino acids. The ends were cut back, 2 bases at V and 2 bases at J, with 3 bases in the middle. DNA for the CDR3: TGTGCCTGGAGTATACAAGAGACCCAGTACTTC. It specifies CAWSIQETQYF.

The V gene is TRBV4-3, the J gene TRBJ2-1; 8 bases fit TRBD2. Losses at the gene ends were 0 bases for V and 0 bases for J; bases not matched to a gene: 4. CDR3 length: 17 amino acids. From germline, CDR1 is LGHNA and CDR2 YSLEER. In nucleotides, the CDR3 is TGCGCCAGCAGCCAAGATACGAGCGGGAGCTCCTACAATGAGCAGTTCTTC. This encodes CASSQDTSGSSYNEQFF.

The chain uses TRBV28 and TRBJ2-2, with 15 bases fitting TRBD2. V was clipped by 5 bases and J by 6 bases; unmatched bases: 4. Germline V gene data show CDR1 as MDHEN and CDR2 as SYDVKM. The CDR3 length is 16 residues. The CDR3 loop reads CASSIGLAGGAGELFF. In DNA form, the CDR3 reads TGTGCCAGCAGTATTGGACTAGCGGGGGGGGCCGGGGAGCTGTTTTTT. Full variable domain (missing parts from reference TRBV28 and TRBJ2-2): DVKVTQSSRYLVKRTGEKVFLECVQDMDHENMFWYRQDPGLGLRLIYFSYDVKMKEKGDIPEGYSVSREKKERFSLILESASTNQTSMYLCASSIGLAGGAGELFFGEGSRLTVL.

J is TRBJ2-1 and V is TRBV11-2; 16 bases fit TRBD2. The CDR3 loop spans 19 amino acids. In germline, CDR1 is SGHAT, CDR2 FQNNGV. V dropped 1 base and J dropped 10; count of bases not matched to a gene: 13. The CDR3 protein is CASSLGGQIGTSGRVEQFF. CDR3 nucleotides: TGTGCCAGCAGCTTAGGGGGACAGATAGGGACTAGCGGGAGGGTCGAGCAGTTCTTC.

This clone was seen a few times. This sequence joins TRBV5-1 and TRBJ2-1; D possibly corresponds to TRBD2 (6 bases). Germline lookup yields CDR1 SGHRS and CDR2 YFSETQ. The CDR3 length is 19 residues. Trimming pared 3 bases from V and 1 base from J, leaving 23 bases between. In nucleotides, the CDR3 is TGCGCCAGCAGCTCCTATAGCGGATCCAGATCCTCTTCCTACAATGAGCAGTTCTTC. Amino acids: CASSSYSGSRSSSYNEQFF.

This clone was counted once. V usage is TRBV6-5 and J usage is TRBJ2-1; tentatively, D is TRBD2 (5 bases). Trimming stripped 8 bases from V and 7 bases from J, with 21 bases between. CDR1 and CDR2 from the germline V gene are MNHEY and SVGAGI. CDR3 length: 15 amino acids. This chain's CDR3 is CASGSGGLFSNEQFF. The CDR3 bases are TGTGCCAGCGGGAGCGGCGGACTCTTCTCGAATGAGCAGTTCTTC.

A single count supports this clone. This sequence joins TRBV10-2 and TRBJ2-1; tentative D call: TRBD2 (6 bases). Germline V gene sequence: CDR1 WSHSY, CDR2 SAAADI. The CDR3 consists of 12 residues. V was pared by 6 bases and J by 4 bases, with 7 bases between. The CDR3 DNA sequence: TGCGCCAGCAGCGGGACTTACAATGAGCAGTTCTTC. Protein product: CASSGTYNEQFF.

This sequence joins TRBV29-1 and TRBJ2-3; D gene uncertain. With 3 bases removed from V and 5 bases from J, the gap between germline ends came to 6 bases. Per the germline V gene, CDR1 is SQVTM and CDR2 is ANQGSEA. This CDR3 region has 11 residues. In nucleotides, the CDR3 is TGCAGCGTTGACGGCGGAGATACGCAGTATTTT. Residues: CSVDGGDTQYF.

V gene TRBV11-2 combines with J gene TRBJ2-3, with 7 positions matching TRBD2. There are 16 residues in the CDR3. J gave up 1 base and V 1 base, and 5 bases lay outside the gene matches. Germline V CDR1 and CDR2: SGHAT, FQNNGV. The CDR3 sequence is CASSLGAGRGTDTQYF. CDR3 DNA sequence: TGTGCCAGCAGCTTAGGGGCAGGGAGGGGCACAGATACGCAGTATTTT. The full variable domain, its missing parts supplied by reference TRBV11-2 and TRBJ2-3, is EAGVAQSPRYKIIEKRQSVAFWCNPISGHATLYWYQQILGQGPKLLIQFQNNGVVDDSQLPKDRFSAERLKGVDSTLKIQPAKLEDSAVYLCASSLGAGRGTDTQYFGPGTRLTVL.

J is TRBJ2-3 and V is TRBV27, with 9 bases fitting TRBD2. CDR3 size: 15 residues. Germline trimming cut 2 bases from V and 5 bases from J; bases unmatched to any gene: 5. Looked up from germline, CDR1 is MNHEY and CDR2 is SMNVEV (reference sequence). DNA of the CDR3: TGTGCCAGCAGTTTACCAGCGGGAGGCGTAGATACGCAGTATTTT. This gives the protein CASSLPAGGVDTQYF.

This clone has only one observation. This chain's CDR3 is CASSFGLKRNTQYF. The CDR3 nucleotides read TGTGCCAGCAGCTTCGGACTGAAACGTAATACGCAGTATTTT. The chain uses TRBV11-2 and TRBJ2-3, with a possible D match to TRBD2 (5 bases). Trimming cost V 3 bases and J 7 bases, with 14 bases left between them. CDR3 length: 14 amino acids. Germline V gives CDR1 SGHAT, CDR2 FQNNGV.

This chain joins TRBV6-5 and TRBJ1-1; the D gene is possibly TRBD1 (6 bases). There are 16 residues in the CDR3. Germline values: CDR1 MNHEY, CDR2 SVGAGI. V shed 0 bases and J shed 0 bases, with 11 bases lying between them. The CDR3 reads CASSYSGGALNTEAFF. The CDR3 DNA sequence: TGTGCCAGCAGTTACTCGGGGGGGGCTCTGAACACTGAAGCTTTCTTT.

This CDR3 reads CASSLAAGGPHEQFF. The CDR3, as DNA: TGTGCCAGCAGCTTAGCAGCGGGAGGGCCTCATGAGCAGTTCTTC. The genes are TRBV7-6 and TRBJ2-1, with 10 bases that match TRBD2. The germline CDR1 and CDR2 sequences are SGHVS and FNYEAQ. There are 15 residues in the CDR3. With 0 bases clipped from V and 8 bases from J, the junction kept 4 bases outside the gene matches.

The chain has TRBV28 and TRBJ1-2, with 7 bases aligning to TRBD1. CDR1 and CDR2 (germline): MDHEN, SYDVKM. The CDR3 covers 14 residues. V was clipped by 5 bases and J by 4 bases; unmatched bases: 7. The chain's CDR3 is CASSQQGPFYGYTF. CDR3 DNA: TGTGCCAGCAGTCAACAGGGGCCCTTCTATGGCTACACCTTC.